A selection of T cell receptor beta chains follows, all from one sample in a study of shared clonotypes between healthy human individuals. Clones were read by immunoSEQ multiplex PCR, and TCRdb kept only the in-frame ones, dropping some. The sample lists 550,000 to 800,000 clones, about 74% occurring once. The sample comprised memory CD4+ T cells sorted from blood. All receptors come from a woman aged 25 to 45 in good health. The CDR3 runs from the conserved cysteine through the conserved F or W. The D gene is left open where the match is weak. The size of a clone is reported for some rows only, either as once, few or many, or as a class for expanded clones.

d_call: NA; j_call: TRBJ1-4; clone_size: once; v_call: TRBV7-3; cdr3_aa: CASSLRGPGNEKLFF; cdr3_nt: TGTGCCAGCAGCTTACGGGGGCCCGGTAATGAAAAACTGTTTTTT
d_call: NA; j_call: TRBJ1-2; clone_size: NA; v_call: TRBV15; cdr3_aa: CATSRGSAGQYGYTF; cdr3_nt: TGTGCCACCAGCAGAGGGTCAGCGGGGCAATATGGCTACACCTTC
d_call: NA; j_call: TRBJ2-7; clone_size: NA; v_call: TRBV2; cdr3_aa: CASRAVAETSYEQYF; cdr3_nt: TGTGCCAGCCGAGCCGTAGCCGAAACTTCCTACGAGCAGTACTTC
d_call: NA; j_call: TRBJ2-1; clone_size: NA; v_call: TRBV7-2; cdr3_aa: CASSSLHRGGYNEQFF; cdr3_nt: TGTGCCAGCAGCTCACTGCACAGGGGGGGCTACAATGAGCAGTTCTTC
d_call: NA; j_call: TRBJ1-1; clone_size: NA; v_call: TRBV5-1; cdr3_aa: CASSLRDGGGTEAFF; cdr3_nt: TGCGCCAGCAGCTTGCGGGATGGGGGAGGCACTGAAGCTTTCTTT
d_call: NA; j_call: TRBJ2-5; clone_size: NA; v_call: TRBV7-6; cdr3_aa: CASSLGEVQETQYF; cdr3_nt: TGTGCCAGCAGCTTAGGGGAGGTACAAGAGACCCAGTACTTC
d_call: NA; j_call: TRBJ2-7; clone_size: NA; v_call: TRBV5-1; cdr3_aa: CASSMVGGAGSYEQYF; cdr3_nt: TGCGCCAGCAGCATGGTTGGTGGGGCCGGCTCCTACGAGCAGTACTTC
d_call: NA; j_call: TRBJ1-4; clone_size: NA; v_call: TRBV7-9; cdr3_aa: CASSLVGELFF; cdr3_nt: TGTGCCAGCAGCTTAGTAGGAGAACTGTTTTTT
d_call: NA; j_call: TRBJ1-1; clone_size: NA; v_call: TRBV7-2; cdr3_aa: CASSLHPTAASEAFF; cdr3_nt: TGTGCCAGCAGCCTACATCCGACAGCCGCATCTGAAGCTTTCTTT
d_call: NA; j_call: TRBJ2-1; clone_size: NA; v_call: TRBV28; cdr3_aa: CASSIRPRDGNLF; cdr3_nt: TGTGCCAGCAGCATAAGGCCCCGGGACGGCAACCTCTTC
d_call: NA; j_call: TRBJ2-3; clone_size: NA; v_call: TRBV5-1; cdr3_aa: CASSLEGARDTQYF; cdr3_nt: TGCGCCAGCAGCTTGGAGGGAGCCAGAGATACGCAGTATTTT
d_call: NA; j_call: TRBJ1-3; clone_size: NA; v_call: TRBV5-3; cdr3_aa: CARSLKGNSGNTIYF; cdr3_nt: TGTGCCAGAAGCTTGAAAGGGAACTCTGGAAACACCATATATTTT
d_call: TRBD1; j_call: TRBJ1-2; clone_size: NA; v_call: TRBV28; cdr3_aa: CASSGQGVYGYTF; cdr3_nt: TGTGCCAGCTCGGGACAGGGGGTCTATGGCTACACCTTC
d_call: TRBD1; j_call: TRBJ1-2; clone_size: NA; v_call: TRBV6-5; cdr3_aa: CASSYSGGDDGYTF; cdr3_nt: TGTGCCAGCAGTTACTCAGGGGGCGACGATGGCTACACCTTC
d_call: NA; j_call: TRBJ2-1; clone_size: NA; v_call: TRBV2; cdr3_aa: CASRGTPVNEQFF; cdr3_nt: TGTGCCAGCAGAGGGACTCCTGTCAATGAGCAGTTCTTC
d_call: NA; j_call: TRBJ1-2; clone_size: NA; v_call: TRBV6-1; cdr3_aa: CASSDTGYNYGYTF; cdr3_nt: TGTGCCAGCAGTGATACAGGTTATAACTATGGCTACACCTTC
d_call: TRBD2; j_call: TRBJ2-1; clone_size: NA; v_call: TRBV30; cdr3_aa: CAWSSSGIAIEQFF; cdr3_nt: TGTGCCTGGAGTTCTAGCGGGATAGCAATTGAGCAGTTCTTC
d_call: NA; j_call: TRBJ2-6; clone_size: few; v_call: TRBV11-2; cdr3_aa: CASSLLLSGANVLTF; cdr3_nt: TGTGCCAGCAGCTTATTACTCTCTGGGGCCAACGTCCTGACTTTC
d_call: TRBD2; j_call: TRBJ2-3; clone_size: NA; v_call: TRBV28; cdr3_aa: CASSSPGLAGGTDTQYF; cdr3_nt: TGTGCCAGCAGTTCTCCGGGACTAGCGGGAGGGACAGATACGCAGTATTTT
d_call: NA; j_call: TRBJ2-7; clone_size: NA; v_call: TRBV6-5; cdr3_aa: CASSPFMGPYEQYF; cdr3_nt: TGTGCCAGCAGTCCTTTTATGGGACCCTACGAGCAGTACTTC
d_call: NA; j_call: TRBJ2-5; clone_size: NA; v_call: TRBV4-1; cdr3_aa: CASRDGRKGETQYF; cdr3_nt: TGCGCCAGCAGAGACGGCAGGAAAGGGGAGACCCAGTACTTC
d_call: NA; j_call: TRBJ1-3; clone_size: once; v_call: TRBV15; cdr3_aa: CATSRDRPAPWDTIYF; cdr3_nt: TGTGCCACCAGCAGAGATCGTCCAGCCCCGTGGGACACCATATATTTT
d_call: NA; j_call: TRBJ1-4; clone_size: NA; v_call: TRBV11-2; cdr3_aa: CASSLLGAGNEKLFF; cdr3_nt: TGTGCCAGCAGCTTGTTGGGGGCTGGTAATGAAAAACTGTTTTTT
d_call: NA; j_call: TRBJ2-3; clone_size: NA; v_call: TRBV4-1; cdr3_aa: CASTLETREGTDTQYF; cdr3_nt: TGCGCCAGCACGCTAGAGACACGAGAAGGGACAGATACGCAGTATTTT
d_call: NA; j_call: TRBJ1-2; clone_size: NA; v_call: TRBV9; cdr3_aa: CASTTGLGNYGYTF; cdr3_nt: TGTGCCAGCACCACAGGGCTAGGGAACTATGGCTACACCTTC
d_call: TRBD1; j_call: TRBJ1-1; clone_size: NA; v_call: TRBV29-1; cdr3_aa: CSGTGAMNTEAFF; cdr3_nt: TGCAGCGGGACAGGGGCGATGAACACTGAAGCTTTCTTT
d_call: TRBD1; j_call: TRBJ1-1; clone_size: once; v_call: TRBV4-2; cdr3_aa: CASSRGTGGNTEAFF; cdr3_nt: TGTGCCAGCAGCCGTGGGACAGGGGGGAACACTGAAGCTTTCTTT
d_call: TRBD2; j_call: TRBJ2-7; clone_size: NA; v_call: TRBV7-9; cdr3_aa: CASSSGTSGRSSRYEQYF; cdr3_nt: TGTGCCAGCAGCTCCGGGACTAGCGGGAGGAGTTCTAGATACGAGCAGTACTTC
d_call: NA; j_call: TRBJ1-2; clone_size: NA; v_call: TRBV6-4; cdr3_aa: CARLWGSTPSSGYTF; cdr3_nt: TGTGCCAGGCTTTGGGGCAGCACTCCCTCCTCGGGCTACACCTTC
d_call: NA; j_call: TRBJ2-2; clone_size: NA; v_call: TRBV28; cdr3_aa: CASNRQQNTGELFF; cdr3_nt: TGTGCCAGCAACCGACAGCAGAACACCGGGGAGCTGTTTTTT
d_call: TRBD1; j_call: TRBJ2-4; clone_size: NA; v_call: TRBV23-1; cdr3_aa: CASSQSETGVLGKNIQYF; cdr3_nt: TGCGCCAGCAGTCAATCTGAGACAGGGGTTTTAGGCAAAAACATTCAGTACTTC
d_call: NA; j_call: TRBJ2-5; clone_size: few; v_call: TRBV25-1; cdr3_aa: CASSASREAGQETQYF; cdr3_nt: TGTGCCAGCAGTGCCTCCCGCGAGGCAGGCCAAGAGACCCAGTACTTC
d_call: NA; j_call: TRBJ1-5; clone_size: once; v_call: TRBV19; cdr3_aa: CASSFLDNQPQHF; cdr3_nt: TGTGCCAGTAGTTTCCTTGACAATCAGCCCCAGCATTTT
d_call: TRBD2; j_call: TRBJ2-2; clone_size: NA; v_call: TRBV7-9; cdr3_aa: CASSLSGMGTSGRVGELFF; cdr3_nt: TGTGCCAGCAGCTTATCTGGGATGGGGACTAGCGGGAGAGTCGGGGAGCTGTTTTTT
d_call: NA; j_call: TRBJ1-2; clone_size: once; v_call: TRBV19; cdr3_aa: CASSTARGDLYGYTF; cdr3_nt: TGTGCCAGTAGTACCGCGAGGGGGGATCTCTATGGCTACACCTTC
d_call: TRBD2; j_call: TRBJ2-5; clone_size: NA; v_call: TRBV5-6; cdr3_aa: CASSFGASGREETQYF; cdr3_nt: TGTGCCAGCAGCTTCGGCGCTAGCGGGAGGGAAGAGACCCAGTACTTC
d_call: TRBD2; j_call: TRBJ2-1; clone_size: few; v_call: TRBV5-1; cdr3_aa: CASSKSSGGYNEQFF; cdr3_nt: TGCGCCAGCAGCAAGTCTAGCGGGGGCTACAATGAGCAGTTCTTC
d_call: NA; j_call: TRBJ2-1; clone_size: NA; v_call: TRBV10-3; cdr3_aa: CAISESYNEQFF; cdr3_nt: TGTGCCATCAGTGAGTCCTACAATGAGCAGTTCTTC
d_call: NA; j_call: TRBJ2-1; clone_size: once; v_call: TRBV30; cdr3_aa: CAWSLCRADNYNEQFF; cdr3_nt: TGTGCCTGGAGCTTATGTAGGGCGGACAACTACAATGAGCAGTTCTTC
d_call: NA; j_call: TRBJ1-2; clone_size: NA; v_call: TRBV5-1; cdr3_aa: CASSLLEVDYGYTF; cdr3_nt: TGCGCCAGCAGCTTACTCGAGGTGGACTATGGCTACACCTTC
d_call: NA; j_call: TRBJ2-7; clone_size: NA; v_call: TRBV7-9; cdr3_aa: CASSLRESSYEQYF; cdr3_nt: TGTGCCAGCAGCTTACGCGAAAGCTCCTACGAGCAGTACTTC
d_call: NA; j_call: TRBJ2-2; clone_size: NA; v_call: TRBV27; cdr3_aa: CASSETGTAIGELFF; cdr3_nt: TGTGCCAGCAGCGAGACAGGGACTGCGATCGGGGAGCTGTTTTTT
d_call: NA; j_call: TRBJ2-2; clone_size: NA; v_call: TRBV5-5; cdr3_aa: CASRSEPSNTGELFF; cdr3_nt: TGTGCCAGCAGATCTGAACCTTCGAACACCGGGGAGCTGTTTTTT
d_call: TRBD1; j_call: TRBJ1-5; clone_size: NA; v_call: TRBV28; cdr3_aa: CASIPSGTVSNQPQHF; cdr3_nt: TGTGCCAGCATCCCAAGCGGGACAGTTAGCAATCAGCCCCAGCATTTT
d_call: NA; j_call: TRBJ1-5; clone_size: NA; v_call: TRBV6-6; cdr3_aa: CASSRGGIQPQHF; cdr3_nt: TGTGCCAGCTCAAGAGGAGGGATCCAGCCCCAGCATTTT
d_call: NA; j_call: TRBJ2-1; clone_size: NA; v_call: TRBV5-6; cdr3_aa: CASSPKAGLYNEQFF; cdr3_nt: TGTGCCAGCAGCCCAAAAGCGGGCCTCTACAATGAGCAGTTCTTC
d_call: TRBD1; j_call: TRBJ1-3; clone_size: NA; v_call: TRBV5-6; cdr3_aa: CASSQAVLQGAGNTIYF; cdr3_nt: TGTGCCAGCAGCCAAGCCGTCTTACAGGGGGCTGGAAACACCATATATTTT
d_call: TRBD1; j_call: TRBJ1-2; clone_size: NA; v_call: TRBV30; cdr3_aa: CAWMFLGQGYTF; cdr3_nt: TGTGCCTGGATGTTTTTGGGACAGGGCTACACCTTC
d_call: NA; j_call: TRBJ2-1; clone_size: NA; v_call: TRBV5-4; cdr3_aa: CASSLGGTYYNEQFF; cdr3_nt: TGTGCCAGCAGCCTTGGGGGGACTTATTACAATGAGCAGTTCTTC
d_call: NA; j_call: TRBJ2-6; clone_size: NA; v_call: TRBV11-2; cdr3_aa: CASTSPGTLSSGANVLTF; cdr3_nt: TGTGCCAGCACCTCCCCCGGGACATTGAGCTCTGGGGCCAACGTCCTGACTTTC
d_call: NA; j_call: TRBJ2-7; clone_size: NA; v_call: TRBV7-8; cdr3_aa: CASSSLRPGRSSYEQYF; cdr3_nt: TGTGCCAGCAGCTCCCTGCGACCGGGAAGGAGCTCCTACGAGCAGTACTTC
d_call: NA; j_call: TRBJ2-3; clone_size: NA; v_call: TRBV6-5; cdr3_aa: CASSYGGAGTDTQYF; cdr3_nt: TGTGCCAGCAGTTATGGTGGGGCGGGCACAGATACGCAGTATTTT
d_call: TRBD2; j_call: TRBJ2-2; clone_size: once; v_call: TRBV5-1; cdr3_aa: CASSSWTGGTGELFF; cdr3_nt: TGCGCCAGCAGCTCCTGGACGGGAGGGACTGGGGAGCTGTTTTTT
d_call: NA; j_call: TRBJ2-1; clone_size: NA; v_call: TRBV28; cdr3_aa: CASSTFRTNYNEQFF; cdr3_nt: TGTGCCAGCAGTACATTCAGGACAAACTACAATGAGCAGTTCTTC
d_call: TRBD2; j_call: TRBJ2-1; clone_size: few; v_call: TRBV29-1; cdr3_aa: CSVGFSSGSRNEQFF; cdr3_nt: TGCAGCGTTGGTTTCTCTAGCGGGAGTCGTAATGAGCAGTTCTTC
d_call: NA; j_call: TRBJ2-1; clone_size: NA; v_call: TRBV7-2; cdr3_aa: CASSSRDRTYNEQFF; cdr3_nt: TGTGCCAGCAGCTCCCGGGACCGCACCTACAATGAGCAGTTCTTC
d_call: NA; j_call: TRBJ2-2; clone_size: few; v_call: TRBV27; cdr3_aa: CASSFHTGELFF; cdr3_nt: TGTGCCAGCAGTTTCCACACCGGGGAGCTGTTTTTT
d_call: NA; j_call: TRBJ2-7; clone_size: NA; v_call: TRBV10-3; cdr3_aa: CAISGGGVGSYEQYF; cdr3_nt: TGTGCCATCAGTGGGGGAGGTGTGGGTTCCTACGAGCAGTACTTC